The clone carrying this T cell receptor (beta chain) was seen more than once but under ten times. Trimming left V 1 base short and J 3 bases short, with 15 bases between. This CDR3 is 16 amino acids long. The V gene's germline CDR1 is SGHTA and CDR2 FQGNSA. This sample was taken from a study of blood T cells in healthy people across ages. The draw of peripheral blood yielded approximately 10 milliliters from each donor. A second roughly 6 to 11 cycle PCR used barcoded and J-beta primers. One entry per CDR3 protein results from TCRdb running MiXCR on the 5' RACE reads. The top ten clones hold 15% to 20% of a sample with about 780,000 distinct CDR3 sequences, 46% of them seen once.

The source material was blood. The gene calls are TRBV7-2 and TRBJ1-2, with D perhaps matching TRBD1 (6 bases). This clonotype originated in a man at least 80 years old in good health. CDR3 sequence: CASSLEANRGDYGYTF. CDR3 nucleotide sequence: TGTGCCAGCAGCTTAGAGGCTAATAGGGGGGACTATGGCTACACCTTC.